In its sample, the clone carrying this T cell receptor beta chain was seen a few times. As yet, its antigen is unknown. Treatment given: oral pan-JAK inhibitor, 5-10 mg twice daily. From alopecia areata patients, lesional scalp punch biopsies and peripheral blood were collected. The sequencing template was cDNA reverse transcribed from extracted RNA. Generated by immunoSEQ multiplex PCR, the TCRdb table keeps only in-frame clones and is missing some. The profile covers 80,000 to 100,000 clones, with around 44% appearing a single time and roughly 18% taken by the ten largest. This specimen belongs to a study of CD8+ T cells in alopecia areata. Study background: The study gave treated patients oral tofacitinib at 5 to 10 mg twice daily. The study's findings and limits: A large proportion of expanded lesional clones were detected persisting in scalp and blood during tofacitinib. Compared with mice, patients displayed less clear TCR sharing, possibly for HLA-related reasons.

This CDR3 comprises 12 residues. CDR1 SQVTM and CDR2 ANQGSEA come from the germline V gene. With V trimmed by 3 bases and J by 10 bases, 8 bases remained unmatched. The source was CD8+ T cells sorted from blood, collected at week 24, from a patient treated with tofacitinib. The source is a human donor with alopecia areata. This chain links TRBV29-1 with TRBJ2-5; 7 positions match TRBD1. Here the CDR3 reads CSVEGQSADQYF. In DNA, the CDR3 is TGCAGCGTTGAGGGACAGTCAGCAGACCAGTACTTC.